This TCR beta chain was found in a study of OX40 agonist ivuxolimab in advanced cancers. Study-level information: One hepatocellular carcinoma and two cutaneous melanoma patients partially responded.

Here immunoSEQ multiplex PCR was the method, and the copy in TCRdb shows in-frame clones only, minus some. The sample lists 22,000 or so clones, around 85% occurring once. Germline CDR1 MGHRA, CDR2 YSYEKL. The CDR3 is made up of 15 amino acids. Losses at the gene ends were 4 bases for V and 6 bases for J; bases not matched to a gene: 10. The clonotype originates from an adult with an advanced solid tumor such as melanoma, head and neck, liver or kidney cancer. Sequencing was performed on CD4+ or CD8+ T cells sorted from blood, taken in a trial of the OX40 agonist ivuxolimab. This chain links TRBV4-1 with TRBJ2-3; 7 nucleotides agree with TRBD1. The CDR3 nucleotides are TGCGCCAGCAGCCTGGCGGCGACAGGGAGCGATACGCAGTATTTT. It is translated as CASSLAATGSDTQYF.